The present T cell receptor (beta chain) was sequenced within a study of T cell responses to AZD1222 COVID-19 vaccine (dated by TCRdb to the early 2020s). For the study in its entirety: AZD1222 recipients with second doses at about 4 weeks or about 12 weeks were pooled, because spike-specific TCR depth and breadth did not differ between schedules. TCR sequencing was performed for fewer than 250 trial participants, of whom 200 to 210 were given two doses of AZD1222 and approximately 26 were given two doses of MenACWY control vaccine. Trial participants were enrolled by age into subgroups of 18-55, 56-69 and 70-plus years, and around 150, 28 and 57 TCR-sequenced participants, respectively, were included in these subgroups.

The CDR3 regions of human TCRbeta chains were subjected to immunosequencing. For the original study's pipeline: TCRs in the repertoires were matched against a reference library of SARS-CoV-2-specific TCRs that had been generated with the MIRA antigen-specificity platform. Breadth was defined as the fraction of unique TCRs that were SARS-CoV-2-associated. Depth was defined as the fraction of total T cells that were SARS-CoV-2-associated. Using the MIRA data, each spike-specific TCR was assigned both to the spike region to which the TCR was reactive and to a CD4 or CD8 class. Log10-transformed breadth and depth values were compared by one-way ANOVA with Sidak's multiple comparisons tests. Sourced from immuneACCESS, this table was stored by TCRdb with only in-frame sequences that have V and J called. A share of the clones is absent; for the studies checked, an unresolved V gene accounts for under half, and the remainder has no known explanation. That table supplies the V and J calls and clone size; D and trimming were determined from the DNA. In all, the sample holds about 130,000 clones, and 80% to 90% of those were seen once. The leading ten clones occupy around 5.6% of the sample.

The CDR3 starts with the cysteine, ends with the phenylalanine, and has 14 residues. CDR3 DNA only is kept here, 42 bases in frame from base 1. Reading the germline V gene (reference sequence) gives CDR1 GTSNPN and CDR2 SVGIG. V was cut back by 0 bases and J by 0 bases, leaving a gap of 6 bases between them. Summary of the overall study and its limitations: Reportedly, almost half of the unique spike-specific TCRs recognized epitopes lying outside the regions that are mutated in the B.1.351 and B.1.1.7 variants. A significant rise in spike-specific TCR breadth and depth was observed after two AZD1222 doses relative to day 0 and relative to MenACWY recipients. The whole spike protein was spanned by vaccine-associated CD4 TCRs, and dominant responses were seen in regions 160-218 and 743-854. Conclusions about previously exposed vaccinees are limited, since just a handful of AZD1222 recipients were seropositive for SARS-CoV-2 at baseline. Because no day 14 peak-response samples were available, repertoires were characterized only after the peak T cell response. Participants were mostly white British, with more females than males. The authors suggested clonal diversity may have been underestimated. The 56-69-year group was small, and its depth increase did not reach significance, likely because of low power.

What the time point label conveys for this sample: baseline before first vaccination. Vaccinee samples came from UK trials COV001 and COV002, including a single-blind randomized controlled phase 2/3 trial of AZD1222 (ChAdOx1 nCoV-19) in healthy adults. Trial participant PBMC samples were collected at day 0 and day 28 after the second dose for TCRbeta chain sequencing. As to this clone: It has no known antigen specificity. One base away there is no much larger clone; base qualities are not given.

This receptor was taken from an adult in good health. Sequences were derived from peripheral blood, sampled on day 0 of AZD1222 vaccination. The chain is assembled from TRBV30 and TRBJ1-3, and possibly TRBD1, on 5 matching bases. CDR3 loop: CAWSVDSSGNTIYF. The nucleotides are TGTGCCTGGAGTGTAGACAGCTCTGGAAACACCATATATTTT.